This T cell receptor beta chain was documented in a study of T-cell memory formation after mild COVID-19. Study summary: TCR clusters were largely donor specific.

Overall study results and limits: Clones that shrank (day 15 to 85) were balanced CD4/CD8, whereas later expanders leaned CD4+. In second-wave clones peaking day 37, SARS-CoV-2 specificity remained unconfirmed. Among CD4+ contracting clones, most were CM and EM, and CD8+ ones EMRA.

This clonotype was seen a few times. The antigen remains undetermined. MiXCR, applied by TCRdb to the 5' RACE reads, yields one record per CDR3 protein. The sample holds 200,000 to 250,000 distinct CDR3 sequences, about 10% seen once. From germline, CDR1 is SGHVS and CDR2 FQNEAQ. V shed 5 bases and J 6 bases; nucleotides not matched to a gene: 13. CDR3 length: 16 amino acids. The sequencing input was PBMCs or a T cell subset sorted from them (not recorded which). The clonotype was recovered from a young man who had mild COVID-19 (a few samples of this study predate the infection). Cell type and time point are not known. V is TRBV7-8 and J is TRBJ2-3; 8 bases agree with TRBD2. This CDR3 is CASSPRGLVGGDTQYF. The CDR3 DNA reads TGTGCCAGCAGCCCCCGGGGACTAGTAGGAGGCGATACGCAGTATTTT.